These 26 T cell receptor beta chains share one sample of origin, sequenced in a study of T cell responses to AZD1222 COVID-19 vaccine. Generated by immunoSEQ multiplex PCR, the TCRdb table keeps only in-frame clones and is missing some. The sample holds around 150,000 clones; over 90% are singletons and the top ten take 3.6%. The material was peripheral blood, obtained 28 days after the second AZD1222 dose. The receptors here all came from an adult who received the AZD1222 COVID-19 vaccine.

The chain has TRBV5-1 and TRBJ1-4; no reliable D call. The CDR3 extends over 16 amino acids. The germline V and J ends were trimmed by 2 bases and 5 bases, with 16 bases remaining between them. Germline CDR1 reads SGHRS; CDR2 reads YFSETQ. The CDR3 sequence is CASSFGPSQTNEKLFF. For the CDR3, the DNA is TGCGCCAGCAGCTTCGGGCCTTCCCAGACCAATGAAAAACTGTTTTTT.

This chain connects TRBV5-6 to TRBJ1-1; D is ambiguous. The CDR3 spans 16 residues. Looked up from germline, CDR1 is SGHDT and CDR2 is YYEEEE. The germline V and J ends were trimmed by 0 bases and 4 bases, with 16 bases remaining between them. The DNA for the CDR3 is TGTGCCAGCAGCTTGGTTACACTCTCTGGGAGCACTGAAGCTTTCTTT. Translated, it gives CASSLVTLSGSTEAFF.

V usage is TRBV10-3 and J usage is TRBJ1-1, with 10 bases lining up with TRBD1. CDR3 length equals 15 residues. V trimming: 4 bases; J trimming: 5 bases; junction bases outside the gene matches: 7. Germline lookup yields CDR1 ENHRY and CDR2 SYGVKD. In DNA form, the CDR3 reads TGTGCCATCAGTGTAACCGGGACAGGGGAGACTGAAGCTTTCTTT. Translation gives CAISVTGTGETEAFF.

The chain couples TRBV25-1 to TRBJ1-1; D unclear. The CDR3 is 11 residues long. V shed 4 bases and J shed 5 bases, with 5 bases lying between them. Germline CDR1 is MGHDK and CDR2 is SYGVNS. The CDR3 region has the DNA TGTGCCAGCAGTGGGCAGACTGAAGCTTTCTTT. Its protein product is CASSGQTEAFF.

The J gene is TRBJ1-2, the V gene TRBV28, with TRBD1 as a possible D gene (5 bases). CDR3 length equals 14 residues. Trimming pared 4 bases from V and 4 bases from J, leaving 13 bases between. In germline, CDR1 is MDHEN, CDR2 SYDVKM. As DNA, the CDR3 is TGTGCCAGCAGTTCCTCTGGGACGAGCTATGGCTACACCTTC. It specifies CASSSSGTSYGYTF.

This clone appeared a single time. This chain joins TRBV28 and TRBJ2-7; 7 nucleotides align to TRBD1. Germline V gene lookup returns CDR1 MDHEN and CDR2 SYDVKM. J lost 6 bases, V lost 5 bases, and 4 bases had no gene match. The CDR3 has 12 amino acids. Here the CDR3 reads CASSEQGLEQYF. The CDR3 coding sequence is TGTGCCAGCAGTGAACAGGGGCTCGAGCAGTACTTC.

The chain combines TRBV10-3 with TRBJ1-1, with TRBD1 as a possible D gene (5 bases). CDR1 and CDR2 from the germline V gene are ENHRY and SYGVKD. CDR3 length: 16 residues. Trimming took off 0 bases at V and 7 bases at J, with 18 bases between the two ends. CDR3 protein: CAISESLTTGAGEAFF. Written as DNA, the CDR3 is TGTGCCATCAGTGAGTCGTTAACGACCGGGGCAGGTGAAGCTTTCTTT.

V gene TRBV11-3 combines with J gene TRBJ2-3; perhaps TRBD1 as D (6 bases). V lost 4 bases and J lost 4, with 12 bases in between. The CDR3 extends over 14 amino acids. Germline CDR1 reads SGHNT; CDR2 reads YENEEA. Written as DNA, the CDR3 is TGTGCCAGCAGCTCCGGACAGTCATCAGATACGCAGTATTTT. As protein: CASSSGQSSDTQYF.

The V and J genes are TRBV4-1 and TRBJ2-1, with 10 bases identical to TRBD1. The length of the CDR3 is 16 residues. Unmatched junction bases numbered 10, after V lost 3 bases and J lost 8 bases. The germline V gene encodes CDR1 MGHRA and CDR2 YSYEKL. This CDR3 reads CASSHRGQGGKDEQFF. The CDR3 coding sequence is TGCGCCAGCAGCCATCGAGGACAGGGGGGGAAGGATGAGCAGTTCTTC.

This clone has just one count. J is TRBJ2-1 and V is TRBV11-3, with no clear D. V lost 5 bases to trimming and J lost 11 bases, with 19 bases between them. This CDR3 is built from 14 residues. Germline loops: CDR1 SGHNT, CDR2 YENEEA. CDR3 sequence (DNA): TGTGCCAGCAGCGCAGGCGAGAGCAGCAGTAAGCAGTTCTTC. As protein: CASSAGESSSKQFF.

V is TRBV28 and J is TRBJ1-1; 8 nucleotides line up with TRBD1. J lost 4 bases, V lost 4 bases, and 5 bases had no gene match. The V gene's germline CDR1 is MDHEN and CDR2 SYDVKM. CDR3 length: 14 amino acids. The CDR3 reads CASSYRGGLTEAFF. The CDR3 nucleotides read TGTGCCAGCAGTTACAGGGGGGGCCTCACTGAAGCTTTCTTT.

This chain links TRBV7-8 with TRBJ2-1, with 12 nucleotides matching TRBD2. The CDR3 covers 18 residues. The V gene end was trimmed by 4 bases and the J gene end by 0 bases; junction bases not matched to a gene: 7. CDR1 is SGHVS, CDR2 FQNEAQ, per germline. The CDR3 nucleotides are TGTGCCAGCAGCTCCGGGGCTAGCGGGAGGGCCTCCTACAATGAGCAGTTCTTC. Translation: CASSSGASGRASYNEQFF.

This rearrangement joins TRBV12-5 to TRBJ1-1, with a weak D call TRBD1 (5 bases). The germline V gene encodes CDR1 LGHNT and CDR2 FRNRAP. V lost 6 bases and J 1 base, leaving 21 bases between the germline ends. The CDR3 runs 17 residues. The CDR3 is CASGMGRQTAGNTEAFF. In DNA, the CDR3 is TGTGCTAGTGGGATGGGACGGCAGACGGCAGGGAACACTGAAGCTTTCTTT.

This chain's CDR3 is CASSGAVSEAFF. The CDR3 nucleotides read TGTGCCAGCAGTGGCGCGGTCTCTGAAGCTTTCTTT. The gene calls are TRBV9 and TRBJ1-1; no clear D. This CDR3 has 12 amino acids. Germline V gene data show CDR1 as SGDLS and CDR2 as YYNGEE. V was trimmed by 5 bases and J by 6 bases, leaving 11 bases between them.

The CDR3 reads CASSPTGYTEAFF. The CDR3 coding sequence is TGTGCCAGCAGCCCTACAGGGTACACTGAAGCTTTCTTT. This rearrangement joins TRBV7-3 to TRBJ1-1; TRBD1 might be the D (6 bases). Germline V gene data show CDR1 as SGHTA and CDR2 as FQGTGA. The V and J ends lost 5 bases and 3 bases respectively, with 10 bases between them. This CDR3 has 13 amino acids.

This clone was recorded only once. The J gene is TRBJ2-1, the V gene TRBV29-1; tentatively, D is TRBD2 (5 bases). This CDR3 region has 17 residues. The germline V gene has CDR1 SQVTM and CDR2 ANQGSEA. Trimming stripped 2 bases from V and 4 bases from J, with 21 bases between. DNA for the CDR3: TGCAGCGTTGAATCGGTCGAGAGGGCAGCCTTTTACAATGAGCAGTTCTTC. Translated, it gives CSVESVERAAFYNEQFF.

In its sample, this clone was seen once. The chain combines TRBV11-1 with TRBJ2-3, with D maybe TRBD1 (6 bases). This CDR3 has 15 residues. Trimming took 4 bases from V and 3 from J, leaving 14 bases between them. Per germline, CDR1 SGHAT and CDR2 FQDESV (reference sequence). The CDR3 here is CASSSDGGRTDTQYF. The CDR3 DNA is TGTGCCAGCAGCTCGGATGGGGGCAGGACAGATACGCAGTATTTT.

The chain uses TRBV10-3 and TRBJ1-2, with 8 bases that match TRBD1. The CDR3 totals 14 residues. Germline CDR1 and CDR2: ENHRY and SYGVKD. Trimming at V came to 4 bases and at J to 3 bases, leaving 4 bases not matched to a gene. CDR3 region: CAISGKDRDYGYTF. The CDR3 DNA is TGTGCCATCAGTGGGAAGGACAGGGACTATGGCTACACCTTC.

V is TRBV30 and J is TRBJ1-2; tentatively, D is TRBD1 (6 bases). V lost 3 bases and J lost 3, with 17 bases in between. Germline CDR1 and CDR2: GTSNPN and SVGIG (reference sequence). CDR3 size: 15 residues. The DNA for the CDR3 is TGTGCCTGGAGCACCTTAGGGGGGGCGGACTATGGCTACACCTTC. As protein: CAWSTLGGADYGYTF. Full variable domain (missing parts from reference TRBV30 and TRBJ1-2): SQTIHQWPATLVQPVGSPLSLECTVEGTSNPNLYWYRQAAGRGLQLLFYSVGIGQISSEVPQNLSASRPQDRQFILSSKKLLLSDSGFYLCAWSTLGGADYGYTFGSGTRLTVV.

In its sample, this clone was seen once. The chain recombines TRBV28 with TRBJ2-5; either TRBD1 or TRBD2 may supply D (7 bases each). Trimming removed 4 bases from V and 10 bases from J, with 22 bases in between. Germline assignment: CDR1 MDHEN and CDR2 SYDVKM. CDR3 length equals 15 residues. CDR3 DNA: TGTGCCAGCAGTTCACCTGCCAGGGGGGGAAGTGGCCAGTACTTC. Translation: CASSSPARGGSGQYF.

The genes are TRBV5-6 and TRBJ1-2, with D unclear. Trimming left V 2 bases short and J 2 bases short, with 7 bases between. Per germline, CDR1 SGHDT and CDR2 YYEEEE. The CDR3 spans 13 residues. CDR3 amino acids: CASSLWGNYGYTF. CDR3 nucleotide sequence: TGTGCCAGCAGCTTATGGGGAAACTATGGCTACACCTTC.

This chain links TRBV7-2 with TRBJ2-1; D unclear. Trimming pared 1 base from V and 9 bases from J, leaving 7 bases between. This CDR3 has 12 amino acids. Germline-derived CDR1 and CDR2 are SGHTA and FQGNSA. CDR3: CASSLGGGEQFF. Written as DNA, the CDR3 is TGTGCCAGCAGCTTAGGAGGTGGTGAGCAGTTCTTC.

The chain joins TRBV27 to TRBJ1-1; 10 positions match TRBD1. Trimming at V came to 8 bases and at J to 8 bases, leaving 5 bases not matched to a gene. Germline V gene sequence: CDR1 MNHEY, CDR2 SMNVEV (reference sequence). This CDR3 has 12 residues. The CDR3 bases are TGTGCCAGCGGTGACAGGGGGCTCGAAGCTTTCTTT. It codes for CASGDRGLEAFF.

V gene TRBV7-9 combines with J gene TRBJ1-1; the D is unclear. V gave up 3 bases and J gave up 1 base, with 15 bases separating them. CDR3 size: 16 residues. Germline V gene lookup returns CDR1 SEHNR and CDR2 FQNEAQ (reference sequence). CDR3 nucleotide sequence: TGTGCCAGCAGCTTCAATAGGCACAGCGCGAACACTGAAGCTTTCTTT. The encoded protein is CASSFNRHSANTEAFF.

The rearrangement links TRBV5-4 to TRBJ1-2; D is ambiguous. The CDR3 is made up of 14 amino acids. The germline CDR1 and CDR2 sequences are SGHNT and YYREEE (reference sequence). Trimming removed 4 bases at V and 4 bases at J, with 14 bases between. This CDR3 reads CASSARENFYGYTF. Written as DNA, the CDR3 is TGTGCCAGCAGCGCCCGGGAGAACTTCTATGGCTACACCTTC.

The rearrangement uses TRBV4-1 and TRBJ2-1; 10 bases fit TRBD2. The length of the CDR3 is 14 residues. The V and J ends lost 5 bases and 6 bases, in that order; junction bases with no gene match: 4. The germline gives CDR1 MGHRA, CDR2 YSYEKL. The DNA of the CDR3 is TGCGCCAGCAGCTTCCGGACTAGCGGCAATGAGCAGTTCTTC. It encodes CASSFRTSGNEQFF.